The present TCR beta chain was sequenced within a study of cytomegalovirus exposure and HLA in healthy donors. Study findings and constraints: When analyzed later, a missense DCLRE1C variant was found to be linked to TCR beta V- and J-gene trimming.

With 60 Vbeta and 13 Jbeta primers, the PCR was carried out. Data came from immunoSEQ multiplex PCR; TCRdb stores just in-frame clones and leaves some out. This table has about 15,000 clones, around 60% appearing once. Details on this clone: The antigen remains unidentified.

Material: PBMCs. This TCR was recovered from a woman aged 50 to 60 in good health and CMV-seropositive.

The CDR3 is CSAFRDNVLYF. Here the CDR3 DNA reads TGCAGTGCGTTTCGGGACAATGTTTTATATTTT. This rearrangement joins TRBV20-1 to TRBJ1-3; a weak D match, TRBD1 (6 bases). Trimming pared 6 bases from V and 14 bases from J, leaving 17 bases between. This CDR3 is 11 amino acids long. Per the germline V gene, CDR1 is DFQATT and CDR2 is SNEGSKA (reference sequence).